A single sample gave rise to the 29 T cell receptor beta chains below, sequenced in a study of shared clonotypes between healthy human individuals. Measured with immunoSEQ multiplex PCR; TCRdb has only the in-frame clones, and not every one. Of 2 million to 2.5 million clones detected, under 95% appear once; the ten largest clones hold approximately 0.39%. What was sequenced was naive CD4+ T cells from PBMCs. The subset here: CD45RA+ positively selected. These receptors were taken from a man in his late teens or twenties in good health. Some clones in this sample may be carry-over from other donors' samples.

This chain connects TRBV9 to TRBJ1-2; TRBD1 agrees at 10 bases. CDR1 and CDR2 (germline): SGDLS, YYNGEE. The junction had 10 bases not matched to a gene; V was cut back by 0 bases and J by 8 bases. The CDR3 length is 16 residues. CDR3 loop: CASSVAPDRGLVGYTF. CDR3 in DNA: TGTGCCAGCAGCGTAGCCCCCGACAGGGGGCTGGTCGGCTACACCTTC.

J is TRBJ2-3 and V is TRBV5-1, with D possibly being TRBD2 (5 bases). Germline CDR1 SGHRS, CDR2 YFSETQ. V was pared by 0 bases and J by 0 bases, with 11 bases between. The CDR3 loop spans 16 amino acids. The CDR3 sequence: CASSLVRAASTDTQYF. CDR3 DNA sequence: TGCGCCAGCAGCTTGGTGAGGGCGGCTAGCACAGATACGCAGTATTTT.

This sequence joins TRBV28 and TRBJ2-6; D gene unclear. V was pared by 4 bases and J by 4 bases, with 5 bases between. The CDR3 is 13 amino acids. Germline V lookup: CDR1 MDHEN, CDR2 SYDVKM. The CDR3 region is CASSYGGANVLTF. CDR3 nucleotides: TGTGCCAGCAGTTACGGAGGGGCCAACGTCCTGACTTTC.

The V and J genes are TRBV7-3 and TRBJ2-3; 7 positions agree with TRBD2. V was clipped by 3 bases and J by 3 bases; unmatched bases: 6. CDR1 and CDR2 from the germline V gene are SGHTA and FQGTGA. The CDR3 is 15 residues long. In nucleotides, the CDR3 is TGTGCCAGCAGCTTCCTCGGCGGGAGAACAGATACGCAGTATTTT. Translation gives CASSFLGGRTDTQYF.

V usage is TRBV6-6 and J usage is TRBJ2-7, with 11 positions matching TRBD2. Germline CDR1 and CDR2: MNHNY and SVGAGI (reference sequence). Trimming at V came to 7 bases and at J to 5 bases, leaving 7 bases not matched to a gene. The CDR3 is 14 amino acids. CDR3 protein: CASTVAGGPHEQYF. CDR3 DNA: TGTGCCAGCACGGTAGCGGGAGGGCCTCACGAGCAGTACTTC.

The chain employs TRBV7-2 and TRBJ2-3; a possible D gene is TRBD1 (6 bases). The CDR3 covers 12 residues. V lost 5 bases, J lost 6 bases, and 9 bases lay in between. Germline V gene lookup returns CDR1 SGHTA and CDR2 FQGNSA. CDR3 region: CASSPGVDTQYF. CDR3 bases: TGTGCCAGCAGCCCAGGGGTGGATACGCAGTATTTT. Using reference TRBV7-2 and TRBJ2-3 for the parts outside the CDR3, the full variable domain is GAGVSQSPSNKVTEKGKDVELRCDPISGHTALYWYRQSLGQGLEFLIYFQGNSAPDKSGLPSDRFSAERTGGSVSTLTIQRTQQEDSAVYLCASSPGVDTQYFGPGTRLTVL.

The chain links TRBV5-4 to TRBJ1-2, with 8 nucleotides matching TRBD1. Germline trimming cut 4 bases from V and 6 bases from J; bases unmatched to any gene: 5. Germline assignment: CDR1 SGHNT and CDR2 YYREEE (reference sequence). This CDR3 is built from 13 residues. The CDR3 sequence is CASSGLRGHGYTF. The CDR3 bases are TGTGCCAGCAGCGGCCTCAGGGGGCATGGCTACACCTTC.

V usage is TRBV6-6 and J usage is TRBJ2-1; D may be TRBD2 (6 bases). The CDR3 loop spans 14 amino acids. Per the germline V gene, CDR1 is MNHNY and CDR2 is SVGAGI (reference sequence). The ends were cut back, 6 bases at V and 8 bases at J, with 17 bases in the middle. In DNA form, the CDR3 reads TGTGCCAGCAGCCCCTCCGGGAGTCACTATGAGCAGTTCTTC. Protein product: CASSPSGSHYEQFF.

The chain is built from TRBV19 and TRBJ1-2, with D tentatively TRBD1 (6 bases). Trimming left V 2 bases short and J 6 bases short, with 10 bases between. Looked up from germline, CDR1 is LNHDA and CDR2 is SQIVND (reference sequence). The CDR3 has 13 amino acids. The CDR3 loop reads CASSISRGDGYTF. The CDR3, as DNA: TGTGCCAGTAGTATATCCAGGGGTGATGGCTACACCTTC.

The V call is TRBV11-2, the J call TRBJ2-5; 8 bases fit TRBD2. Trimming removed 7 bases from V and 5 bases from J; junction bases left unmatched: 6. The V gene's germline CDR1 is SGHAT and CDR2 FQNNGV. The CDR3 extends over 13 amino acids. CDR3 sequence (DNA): TGTGCCAGCACCGGGGGGGTTCGGGAGACCCAGTACTTC. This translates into CASTGGVRETQYF. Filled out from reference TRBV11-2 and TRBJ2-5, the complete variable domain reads EAGVAQSPRYKIIEKRQSVAFWCNPISGHATLYWYQQILGQGPKLLIQFQNNGVVDDSQLPKDRFSAERLKGVDSTLKIQPAKLEDSAVYLCASTGGVRETQYFGPGTRLLVL.

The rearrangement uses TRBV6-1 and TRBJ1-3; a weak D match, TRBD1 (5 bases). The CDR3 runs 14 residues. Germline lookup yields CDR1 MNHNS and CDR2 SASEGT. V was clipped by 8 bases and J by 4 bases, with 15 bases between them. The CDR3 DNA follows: TGTGCCAGCCACGAGGGGACCTCAGGAAACACCATATATTTT. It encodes CASHEGTSGNTIYF.

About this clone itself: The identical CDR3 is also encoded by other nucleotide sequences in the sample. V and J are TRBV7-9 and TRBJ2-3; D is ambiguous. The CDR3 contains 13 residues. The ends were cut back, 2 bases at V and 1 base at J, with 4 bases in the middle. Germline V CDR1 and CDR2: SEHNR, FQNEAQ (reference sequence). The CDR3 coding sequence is TGTGCCAGCAGCTTATTTGGCACAGATACGCAGTATTTT. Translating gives CASSLFGTDTQYF.

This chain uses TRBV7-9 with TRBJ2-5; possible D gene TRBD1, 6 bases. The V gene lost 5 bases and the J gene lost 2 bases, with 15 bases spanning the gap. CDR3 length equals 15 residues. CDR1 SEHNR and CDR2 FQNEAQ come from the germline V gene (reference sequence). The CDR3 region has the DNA TGTGCCAGCAGCCTAAACAGGCAGGGGCAAGAGACCCAGTACTTC. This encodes CASSLNRQGQETQYF.

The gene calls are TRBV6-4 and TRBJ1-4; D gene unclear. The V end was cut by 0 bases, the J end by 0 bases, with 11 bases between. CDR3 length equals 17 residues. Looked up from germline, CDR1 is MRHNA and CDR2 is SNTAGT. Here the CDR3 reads CASSDSITVATNEKLFF. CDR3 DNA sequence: TGTGCCAGCAGTGACTCCATCACCGTTGCAACTAATGAAAAACTGTTTTTT.

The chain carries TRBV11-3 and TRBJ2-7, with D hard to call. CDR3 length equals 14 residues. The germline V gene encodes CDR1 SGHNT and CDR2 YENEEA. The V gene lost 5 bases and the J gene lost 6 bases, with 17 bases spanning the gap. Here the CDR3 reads CASSARLGMGEQYF. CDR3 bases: TGTGCCAGCAGCGCCCGGCTGGGTATGGGCGAGCAGTACTTC.

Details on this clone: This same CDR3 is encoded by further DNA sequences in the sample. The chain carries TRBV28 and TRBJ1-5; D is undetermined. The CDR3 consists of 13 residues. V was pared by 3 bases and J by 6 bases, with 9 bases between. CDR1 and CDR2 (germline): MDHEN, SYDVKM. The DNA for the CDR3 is TGTGCCAGCAGTTTCGAAATGGGTCAGCCCCAGCATTTT. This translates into CASSFEMGQPQHF.

CDR3 amino acids: CATLKNYEQYF. CDR3 nucleotide sequence: TGTGCCACCCTCAAGAACTACGAGCAGTACTTC. The rearrangement links TRBV6-6 to TRBJ2-7; D is ambiguous. V lost 10 bases to trimming and J lost 3 bases, with 10 bases between them. CDR1 MNHNY and CDR2 SVGAGI come from the germline V gene (reference sequence). CDR3 length: 11 residues.

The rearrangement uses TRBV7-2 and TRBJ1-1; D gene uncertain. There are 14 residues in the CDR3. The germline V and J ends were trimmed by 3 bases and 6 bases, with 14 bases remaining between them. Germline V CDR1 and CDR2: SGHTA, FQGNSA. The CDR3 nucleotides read TGTGCCAGCAGCTTGGACCCCCCGGGCGCTGAAGCTTTCTTT. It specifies CASSLDPPGAEAFF.

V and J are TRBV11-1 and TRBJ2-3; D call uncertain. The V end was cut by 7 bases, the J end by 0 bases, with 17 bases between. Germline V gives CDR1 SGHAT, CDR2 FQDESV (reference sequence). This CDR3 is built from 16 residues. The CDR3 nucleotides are TGTGCCAGCAAATCGGAAGCCCAGCCTAGCACAGATACGCAGTATTTT. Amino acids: CASKSEAQPSTDTQYF.

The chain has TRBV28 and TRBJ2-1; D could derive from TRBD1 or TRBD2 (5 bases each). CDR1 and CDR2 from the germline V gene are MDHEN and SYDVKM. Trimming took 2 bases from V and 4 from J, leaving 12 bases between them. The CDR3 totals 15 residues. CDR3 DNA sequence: TGTGCCAGCAGTTTAGCTGGGACGGCGTACAATGAGCAGTTCTTC. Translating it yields CASSLAGTAYNEQFF.

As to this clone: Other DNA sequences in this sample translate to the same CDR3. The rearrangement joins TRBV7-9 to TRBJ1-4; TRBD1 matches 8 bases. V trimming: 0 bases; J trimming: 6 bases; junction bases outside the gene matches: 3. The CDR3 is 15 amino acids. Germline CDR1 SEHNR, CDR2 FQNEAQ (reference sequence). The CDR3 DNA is TGTGCCAGCAGCTTAGCCGGGACAGGAGATGAAAAACTGTTTTTT. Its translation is CASSLAGTGDEKLFF. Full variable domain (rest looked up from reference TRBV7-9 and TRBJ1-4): DTGVSQNPRHKITKRGQNVTFRCDPISEHNRLYWYRQTLGQGPEFLTYFQNEAQLEKSRLLSDRFSAERPKGSFSTLEIQRTEQGDSAMYLCASSLAGTGDEKLFFGSGTQLSVL.

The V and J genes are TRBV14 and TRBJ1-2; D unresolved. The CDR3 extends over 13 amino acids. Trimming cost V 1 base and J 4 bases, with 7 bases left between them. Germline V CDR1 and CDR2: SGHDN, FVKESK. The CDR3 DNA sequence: TGTGCCAGCAGCCAAGGGGCTTCCTATGGCTACACCTTC. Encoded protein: CASSQGASYGYTF.

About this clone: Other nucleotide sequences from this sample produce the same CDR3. This chain's CDR3 is CASSSLGGTEAFF. CDR3 DNA sequence: TGTGCCAGCAGCTCCCTCGGCGGCACTGAAGCTTTCTTT. This chain links TRBV7-9 with TRBJ1-1; D gene uncertain. Germline V gene sequence: CDR1 SEHNR, CDR2 FQNEAQ (reference sequence). The germline V and J ends were trimmed by 4 bases and 4 bases, with 10 bases remaining between them. The CDR3 is 13 amino acids.

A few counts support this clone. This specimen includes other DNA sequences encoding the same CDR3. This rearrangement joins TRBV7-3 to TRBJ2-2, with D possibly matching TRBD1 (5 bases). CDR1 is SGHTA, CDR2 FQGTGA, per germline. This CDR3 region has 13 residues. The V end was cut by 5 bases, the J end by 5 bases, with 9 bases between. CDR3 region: CASSPQGTGELFF. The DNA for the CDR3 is TGTGCCAGCAGCCCGCAGGGTACCGGGGAGCTGTTTTTT.

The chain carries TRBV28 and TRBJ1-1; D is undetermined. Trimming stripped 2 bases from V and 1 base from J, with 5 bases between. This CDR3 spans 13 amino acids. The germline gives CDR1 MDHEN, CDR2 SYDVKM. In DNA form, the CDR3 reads TGTGCCAGCAGTTTAGCGGAGAACACTGAAGCTTTCTTT. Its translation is CASSLAENTEAFF.

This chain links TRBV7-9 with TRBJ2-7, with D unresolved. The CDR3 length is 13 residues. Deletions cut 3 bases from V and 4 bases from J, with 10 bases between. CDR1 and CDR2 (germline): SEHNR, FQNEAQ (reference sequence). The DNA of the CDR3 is TGTGCCAGCAGCTTTTGGAACTCGTACGAGCAGTACTTC. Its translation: CASSFWNSYEQYF.

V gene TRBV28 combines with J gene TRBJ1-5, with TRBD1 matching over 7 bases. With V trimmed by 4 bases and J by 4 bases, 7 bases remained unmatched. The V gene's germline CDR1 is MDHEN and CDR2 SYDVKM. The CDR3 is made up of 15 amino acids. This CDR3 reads CASSSTGSVNQPQHF. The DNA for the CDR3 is TGTGCCAGCAGTTCGACAGGGTCCGTTAATCAGCCCCAGCATTTT. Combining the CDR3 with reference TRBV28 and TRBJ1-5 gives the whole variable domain DVKVTQSSRYLVKRTGEKVFLECVQDMDHENMFWYRQDPGLGLRLIYFSYDVKMKEKGDIPEGYSVSREKKERFSLILESASTNQTSMYLCASSSTGSVNQPQHFGDGTRLSIL.

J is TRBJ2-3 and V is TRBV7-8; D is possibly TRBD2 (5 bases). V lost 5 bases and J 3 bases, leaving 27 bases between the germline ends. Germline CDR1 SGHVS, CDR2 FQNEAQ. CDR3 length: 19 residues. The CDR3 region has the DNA TGTGCCAGCAGCCTAAAACGGGCGGGCGTCACTAGATGGACAGATACGCAGTATTTT. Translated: CASSLKRAGVTRWTDTQYF.

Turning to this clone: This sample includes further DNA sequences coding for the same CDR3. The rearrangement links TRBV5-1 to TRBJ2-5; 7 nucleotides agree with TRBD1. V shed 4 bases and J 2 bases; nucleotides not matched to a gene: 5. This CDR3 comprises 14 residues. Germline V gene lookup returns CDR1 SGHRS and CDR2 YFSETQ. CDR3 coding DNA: TGCGCCAGCAGCACGGGGACAGCTCAAGAGACCCAGTACTTC. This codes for CASSTGTAQETQYF.